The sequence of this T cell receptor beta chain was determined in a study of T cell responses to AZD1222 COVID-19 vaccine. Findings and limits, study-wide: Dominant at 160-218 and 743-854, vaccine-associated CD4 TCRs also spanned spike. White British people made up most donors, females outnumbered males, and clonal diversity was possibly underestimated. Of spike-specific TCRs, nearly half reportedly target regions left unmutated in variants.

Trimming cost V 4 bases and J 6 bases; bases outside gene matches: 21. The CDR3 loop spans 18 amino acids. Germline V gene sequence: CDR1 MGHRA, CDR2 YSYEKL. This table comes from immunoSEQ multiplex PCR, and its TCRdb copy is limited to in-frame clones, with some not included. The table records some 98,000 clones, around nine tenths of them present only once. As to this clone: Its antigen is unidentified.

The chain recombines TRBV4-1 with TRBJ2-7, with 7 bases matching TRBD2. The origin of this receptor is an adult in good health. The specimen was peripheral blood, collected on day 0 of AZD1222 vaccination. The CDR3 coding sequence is TGCGCCAGCAGCCCCTATATCCCAACAGCGGGGAAAGTAGGCGAGCAGTACTTC. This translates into CASSPYIPTAGKVGEQYF.